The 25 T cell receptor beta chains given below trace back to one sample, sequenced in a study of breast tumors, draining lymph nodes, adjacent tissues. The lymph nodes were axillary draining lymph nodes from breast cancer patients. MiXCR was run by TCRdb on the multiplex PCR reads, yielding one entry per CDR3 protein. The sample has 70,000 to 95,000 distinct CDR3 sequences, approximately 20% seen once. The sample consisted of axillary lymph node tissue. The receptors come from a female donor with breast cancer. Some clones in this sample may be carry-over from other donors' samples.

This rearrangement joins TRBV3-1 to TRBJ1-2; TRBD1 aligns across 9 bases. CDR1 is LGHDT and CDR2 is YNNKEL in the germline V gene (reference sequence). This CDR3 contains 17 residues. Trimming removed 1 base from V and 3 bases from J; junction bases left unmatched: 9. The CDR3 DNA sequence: TGTGCCAGCAGCCAAGGTTTTGGGACAGGGAGGGACTATGGCTACACCTTC. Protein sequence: CASSQGFGTGRDYGYTF.

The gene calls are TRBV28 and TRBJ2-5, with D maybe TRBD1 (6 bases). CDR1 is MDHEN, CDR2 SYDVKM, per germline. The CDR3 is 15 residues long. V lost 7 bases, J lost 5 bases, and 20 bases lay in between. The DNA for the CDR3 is TGTGCCAGCAACCCAAGGGGGAAGATGTGGGAGACCCAGTACTTC. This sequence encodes CASNPRGKMWETQYF.

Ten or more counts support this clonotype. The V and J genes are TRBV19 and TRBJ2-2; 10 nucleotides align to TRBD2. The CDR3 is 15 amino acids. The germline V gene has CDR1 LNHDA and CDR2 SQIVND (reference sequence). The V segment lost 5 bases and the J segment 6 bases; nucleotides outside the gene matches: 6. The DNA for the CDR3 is TGTGCCAGTAGTCCTGGTCTAGCGGGAGCCGGGGAGCTGTTTTTT. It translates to CASSPGLAGAGELFF.

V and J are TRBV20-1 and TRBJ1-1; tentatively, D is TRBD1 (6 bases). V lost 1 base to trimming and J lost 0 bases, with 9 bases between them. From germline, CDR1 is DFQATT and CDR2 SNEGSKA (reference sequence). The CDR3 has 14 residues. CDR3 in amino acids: CSARGGGLNTEAFF. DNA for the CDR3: TGCAGTGCTAGAGGTGGGGGCCTGAACACTGAAGCTTTCTTT.

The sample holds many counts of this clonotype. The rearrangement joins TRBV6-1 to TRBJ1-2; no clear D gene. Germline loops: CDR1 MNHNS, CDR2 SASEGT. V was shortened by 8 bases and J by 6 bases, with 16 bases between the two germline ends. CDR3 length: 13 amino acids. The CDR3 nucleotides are TGTGCCAGCTCCCTGGGAAATTGGGATGGCTACACCTTC. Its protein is CASSLGNWDGYTF.

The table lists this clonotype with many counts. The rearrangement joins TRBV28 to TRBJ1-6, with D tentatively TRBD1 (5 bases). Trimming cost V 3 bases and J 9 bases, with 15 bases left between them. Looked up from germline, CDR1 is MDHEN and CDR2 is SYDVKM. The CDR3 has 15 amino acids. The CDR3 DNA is TGTGCCAGCAGTTTGAGTCAGGGTCTGATTTCACCCCTCCACTTT. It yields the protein CASSLSQGLISPLHF.

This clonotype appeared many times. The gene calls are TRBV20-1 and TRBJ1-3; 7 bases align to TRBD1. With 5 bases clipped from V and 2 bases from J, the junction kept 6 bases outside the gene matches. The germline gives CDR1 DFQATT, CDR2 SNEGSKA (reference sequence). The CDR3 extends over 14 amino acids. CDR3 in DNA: TGCAGTGCTGCCCCCGGGACAGCTGGAAACACCATATATTTT. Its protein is CSAAPGTAGNTIYF.

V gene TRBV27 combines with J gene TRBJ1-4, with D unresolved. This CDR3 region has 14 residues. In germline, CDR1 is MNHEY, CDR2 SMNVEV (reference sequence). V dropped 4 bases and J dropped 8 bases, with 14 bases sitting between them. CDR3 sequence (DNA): TGTGCCAGCAGTTCCCTTTATATGGAGGAAAAACTGTTTTTT. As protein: CASSSLYMEEKLFF.

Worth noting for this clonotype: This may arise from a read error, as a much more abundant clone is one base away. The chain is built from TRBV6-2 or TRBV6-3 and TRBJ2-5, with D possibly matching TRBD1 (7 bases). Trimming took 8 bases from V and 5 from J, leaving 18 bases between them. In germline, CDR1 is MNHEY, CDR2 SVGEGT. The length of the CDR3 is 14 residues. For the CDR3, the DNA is TGTGCCAGCCACAGGGGAGGCGTTGGGGAGACCCAGTACTTC. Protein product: CASHRGGVGETQYF.

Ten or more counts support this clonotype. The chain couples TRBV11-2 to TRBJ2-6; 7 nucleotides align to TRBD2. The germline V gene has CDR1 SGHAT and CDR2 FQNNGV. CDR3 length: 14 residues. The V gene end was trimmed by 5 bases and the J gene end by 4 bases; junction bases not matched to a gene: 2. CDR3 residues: CASSGRAGANVLTF. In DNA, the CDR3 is TGTGCCAGCAGCGGGAGGGCCGGGGCCAACGTCCTGACTTTC.

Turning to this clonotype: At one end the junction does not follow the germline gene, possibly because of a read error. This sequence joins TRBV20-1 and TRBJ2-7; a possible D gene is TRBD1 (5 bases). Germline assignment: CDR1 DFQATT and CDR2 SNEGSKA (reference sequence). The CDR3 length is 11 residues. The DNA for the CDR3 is TGCAGTGCTCAGGGAATGGACGAGCGGTACTTC. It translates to CSAQGMDERYF.

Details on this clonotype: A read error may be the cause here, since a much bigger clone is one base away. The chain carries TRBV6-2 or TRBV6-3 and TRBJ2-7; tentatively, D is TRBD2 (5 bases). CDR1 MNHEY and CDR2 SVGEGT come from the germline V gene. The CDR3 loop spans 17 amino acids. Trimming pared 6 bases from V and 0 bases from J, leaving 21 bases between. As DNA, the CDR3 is TGTGCCAGCAGCCCCTCACGGATTAGCGACCTCTCCTACGAGCAGTACTTC. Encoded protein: CASSPSRISDLSYEQYF.

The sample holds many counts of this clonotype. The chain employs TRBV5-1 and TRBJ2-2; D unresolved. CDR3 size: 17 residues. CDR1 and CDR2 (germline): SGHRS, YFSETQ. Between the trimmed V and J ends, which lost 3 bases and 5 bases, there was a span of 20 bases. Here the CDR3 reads CASSSRAAAANTGELFF. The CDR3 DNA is TGCGCCAGCAGCTCCCGCGCTGCGGCAGCTAATACCGGGGAGCTGTTTTTT.

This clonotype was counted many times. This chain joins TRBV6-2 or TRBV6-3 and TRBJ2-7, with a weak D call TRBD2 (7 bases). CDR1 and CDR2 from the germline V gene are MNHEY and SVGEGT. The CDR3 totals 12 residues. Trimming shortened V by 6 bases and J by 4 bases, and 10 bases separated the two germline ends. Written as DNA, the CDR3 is TGTGCCAGCAGGGGGGGGCCGTACGAGCAGTACTTC. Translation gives CASRGGPYEQYF.

CDR3 sequence (DNA): TGTGCCAGCAGTTCAACAATCTCTCAGTACTTC. Its translation is CASSSTISQYF. The rearrangement joins TRBV6-6 to TRBJ2-4; D is uncertain. CDR3 length: 11 residues. Germline lookup yields CDR1 MNHNY and CDR2 SVGAGI (reference sequence). V lost 4 bases, J lost 12 bases, and 10 bases lay in between.

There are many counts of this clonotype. The DNA for the CDR3 is TGCAGTGCTAGAAAGGGGGCGAACTACGAGCAGTACTTC. This encodes CSARKGANYEQYF. This chain uses TRBV20-1 with TRBJ2-7, with TRBD1 identical over 7 bases. Per the germline V gene, CDR1 is DFQATT and CDR2 is SNEGSKA (reference sequence). The CDR3 runs to 13 residues. The V gene end was trimmed by 2 bases and the J gene end by 3 bases; junction bases not matched to a gene: 4.

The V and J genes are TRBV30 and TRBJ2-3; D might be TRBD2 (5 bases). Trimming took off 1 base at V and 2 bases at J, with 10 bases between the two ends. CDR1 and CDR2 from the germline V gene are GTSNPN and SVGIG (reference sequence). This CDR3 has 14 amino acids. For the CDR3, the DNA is TGTGCCTGGAGTGCGCGACTAAACACAGATACGCAGTATTTT. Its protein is CAWSARLNTDTQYF. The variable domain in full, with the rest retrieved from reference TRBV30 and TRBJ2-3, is SQTIHQWPATLVQPVGSPLSLECTVEGTSNPNLYWYRQAAGRGLQLLFYSVGIGQISSEVPQNLSASRPQDRQFILSSKKLLLSDSGFYLCAWSARLNTDTQYFGPGTRLTVL.

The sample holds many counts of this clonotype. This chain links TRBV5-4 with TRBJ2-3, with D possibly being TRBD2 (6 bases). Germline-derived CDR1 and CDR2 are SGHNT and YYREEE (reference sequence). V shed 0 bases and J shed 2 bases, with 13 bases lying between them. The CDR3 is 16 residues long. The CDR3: CASSLAGLANTDTQYF. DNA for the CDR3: TGTGCCAGCAGCTTGGCCGGCCTAGCGAACACAGATACGCAGTATTTT.

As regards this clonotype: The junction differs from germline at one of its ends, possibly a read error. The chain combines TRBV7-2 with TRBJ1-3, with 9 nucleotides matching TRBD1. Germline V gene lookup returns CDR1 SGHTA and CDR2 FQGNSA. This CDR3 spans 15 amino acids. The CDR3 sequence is CASSVDRGSGNTIHF. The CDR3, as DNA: TGTGCCAGCAGCGTAGACAGGGGGTCGGGAAACACCATACATTTT.

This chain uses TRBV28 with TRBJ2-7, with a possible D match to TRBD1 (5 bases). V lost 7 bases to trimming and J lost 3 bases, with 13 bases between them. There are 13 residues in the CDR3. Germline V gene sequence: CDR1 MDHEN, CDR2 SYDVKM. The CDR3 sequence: CASTDSTNYEQYF. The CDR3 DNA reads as TGTGCCAGCACCGACAGTACGAACTACGAGCAGTACTTC.

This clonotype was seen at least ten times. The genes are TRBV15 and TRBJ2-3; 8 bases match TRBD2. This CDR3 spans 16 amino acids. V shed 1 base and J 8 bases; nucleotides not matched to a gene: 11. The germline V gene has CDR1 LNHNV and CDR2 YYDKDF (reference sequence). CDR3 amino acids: CATSRGGSGSGGTQYF. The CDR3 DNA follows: TGTGCCACCAGCAGAGGTGGGAGCGGGAGCGGGGGTACGCAGTATTTT. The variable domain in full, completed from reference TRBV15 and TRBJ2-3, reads DAMVIQNPRYQVTQFGKPVTLSCSQTLNHNVMYWYQQKSSQAPKLLFHYYDKDFNNEADTPDNFQSRRPNTSFCFLDIRSPGLGDTAMYLCATSRGGSGSGGTQYFGPGTRLTVL.

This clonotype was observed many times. The CDR3 DNA sequence: TGCAGTGCTTATTCAGACTTAGCGGGTGCTCTACCCTACAATGAGCAGTTCTTC. Translation gives CSAYSDLAGALPYNEQFF. The gene calls are TRBV20-1 and TRBJ2-1; 7 positions agree with TRBD2. J was trimmed by 2 bases and V by 5 bases; bases with no gene match: 18. The CDR3 extends over 18 amino acids. The germline V gene has CDR1 DFQATT and CDR2 SNEGSKA (reference sequence).

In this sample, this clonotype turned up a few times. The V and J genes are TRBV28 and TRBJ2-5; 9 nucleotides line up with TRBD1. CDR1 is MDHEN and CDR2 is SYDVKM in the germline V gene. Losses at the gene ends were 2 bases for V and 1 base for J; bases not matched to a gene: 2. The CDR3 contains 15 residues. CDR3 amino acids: CASSLLGQGQETQYF. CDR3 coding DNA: TGTGCCAGCAGTTTACTGGGACAGGGCCAAGAGACCCAGTACTTC.

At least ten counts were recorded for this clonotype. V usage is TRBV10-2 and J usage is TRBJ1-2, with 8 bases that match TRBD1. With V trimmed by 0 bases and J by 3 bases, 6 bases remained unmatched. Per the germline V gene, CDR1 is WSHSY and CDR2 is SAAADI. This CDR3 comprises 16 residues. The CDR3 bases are TGCGCCAGCAGTGAGTCGAGACAGGGGTCGTACTATGGCTACACCTTC. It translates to CASSESRQGSYYGYTF.

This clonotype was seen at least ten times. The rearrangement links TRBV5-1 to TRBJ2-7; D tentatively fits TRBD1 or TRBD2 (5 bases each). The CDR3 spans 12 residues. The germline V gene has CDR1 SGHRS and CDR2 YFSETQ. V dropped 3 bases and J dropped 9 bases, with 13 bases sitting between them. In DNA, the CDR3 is TGCGCCAGCAGCTCCGGGACGAGCGGGCAGTACTTC. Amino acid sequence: CASSSGTSGQYF.